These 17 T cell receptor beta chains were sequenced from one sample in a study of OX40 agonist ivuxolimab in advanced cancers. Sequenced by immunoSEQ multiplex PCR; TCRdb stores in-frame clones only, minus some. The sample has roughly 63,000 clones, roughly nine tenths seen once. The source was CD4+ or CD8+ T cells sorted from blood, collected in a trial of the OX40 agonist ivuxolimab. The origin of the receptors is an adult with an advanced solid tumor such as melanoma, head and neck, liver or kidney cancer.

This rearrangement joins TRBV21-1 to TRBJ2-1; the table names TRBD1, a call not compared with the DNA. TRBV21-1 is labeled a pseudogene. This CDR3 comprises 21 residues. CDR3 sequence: CASSKALKASGGDPLNNEQFF. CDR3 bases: TGTGCCAGCAGCAAAGCGCTAAAGGCTTCAGGGGGCGATCCCCTTAACAATGAGCAGTTCTTC.

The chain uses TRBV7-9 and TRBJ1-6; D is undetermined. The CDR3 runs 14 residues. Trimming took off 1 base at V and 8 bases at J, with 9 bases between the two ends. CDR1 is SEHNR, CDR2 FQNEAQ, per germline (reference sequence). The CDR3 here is CASSLGRSYSPLHF. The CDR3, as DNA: TGTGCCAGCAGCTTAGGCAGATCGTATTCACCCCTCCACTTT.

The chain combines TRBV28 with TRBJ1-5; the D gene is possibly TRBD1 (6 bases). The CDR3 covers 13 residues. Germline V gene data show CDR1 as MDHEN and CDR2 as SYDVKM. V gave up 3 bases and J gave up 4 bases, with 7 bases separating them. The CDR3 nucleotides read TGTGCCAGCAGTTTCCAGGGGAATCAGCCCCAGCATTTT. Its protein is CASSFQGNQPQHF.

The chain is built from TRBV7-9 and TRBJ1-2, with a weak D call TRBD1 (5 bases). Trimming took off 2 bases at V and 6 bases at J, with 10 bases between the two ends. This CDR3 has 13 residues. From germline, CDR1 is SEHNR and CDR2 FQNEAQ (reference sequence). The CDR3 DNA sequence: TGTGCCAGCAGCTTATCCGGGGGGAATGGCTACACCTTC. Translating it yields CASSLSGGNGYTF.

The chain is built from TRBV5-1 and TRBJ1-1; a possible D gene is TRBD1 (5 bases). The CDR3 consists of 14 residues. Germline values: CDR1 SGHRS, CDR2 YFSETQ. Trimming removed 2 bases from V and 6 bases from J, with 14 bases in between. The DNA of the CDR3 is TGCGCCAGCAGCTTAAGGGGAAGGACGGCTGAAGCTTTCTTT. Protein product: CASSLRGRTAEAFF.

Here the CDR3 reads CASSGTGSYNEQFF. In nucleotides, the CDR3 is TGTGCCAGCTCCGGGACAGGATCGTACAATGAGCAGTTCTTC. The rearrangement uses TRBV6-1 and TRBJ2-1; 8 nucleotides line up with TRBD1. After removal of 8 bases from V and 4 bases from J, the junction contained 7 bases not matched to a gene. There are 14 residues in the CDR3. Germline V CDR1 and CDR2: MNHNS, SASEGT.

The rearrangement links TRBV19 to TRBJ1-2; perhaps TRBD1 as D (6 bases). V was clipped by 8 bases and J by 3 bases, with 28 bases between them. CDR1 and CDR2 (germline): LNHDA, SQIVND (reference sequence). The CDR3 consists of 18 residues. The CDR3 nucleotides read TGTGCCAGTCGATCCCTGGGGGGCCAGATGGGCGTTGACTATGGCTACACCTTC. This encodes CASRSLGGQMGVDYGYTF.

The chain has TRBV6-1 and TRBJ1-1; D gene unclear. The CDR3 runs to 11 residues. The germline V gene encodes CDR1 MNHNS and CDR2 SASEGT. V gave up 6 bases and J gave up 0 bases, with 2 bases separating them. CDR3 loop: CASRLNTEAFF. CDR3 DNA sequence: TGTGCCAGCAGGCTGAACACTGAAGCTTTCTTT.

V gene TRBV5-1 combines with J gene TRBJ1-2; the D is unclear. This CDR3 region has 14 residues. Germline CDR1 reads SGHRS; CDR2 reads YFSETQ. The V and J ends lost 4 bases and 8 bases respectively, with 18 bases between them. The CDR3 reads CASSQSASALGYTF. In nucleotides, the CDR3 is TGCGCCAGCAGCCAGTCCGCCTCCGCCCTGGGCTACACCTTC. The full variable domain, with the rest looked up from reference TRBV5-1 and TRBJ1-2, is KAGVTQTPRYLIKTRGQQVTLSCSPISGHRSVSWYQQTPGQGLQFLFEYFSETQRNKGNFPGRFSGRQFSNSRSEMNVSTLELGDSALYLCASSQSASALGYTFGSGTRLTVV.

The CDR3 region is CAISESRGGESNYGYTF. The CDR3 nucleotides read TGTGCCATCAGTGAGTCGAGAGGGGGTGAATCTAACTATGGCTACACCTTC. V gene TRBV10-3 combines with J gene TRBJ1-2; D perhaps matches TRBD1 (6 bases). V was pared by 0 bases and J by 0 bases, with 14 bases between. Germline CDR1 is ENHRY and CDR2 is SYGVKD. The CDR3 has 17 residues.

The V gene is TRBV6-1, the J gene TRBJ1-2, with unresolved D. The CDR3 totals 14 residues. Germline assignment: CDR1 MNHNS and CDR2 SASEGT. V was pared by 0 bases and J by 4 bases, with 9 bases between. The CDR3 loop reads CASSEAVHGYGYTF. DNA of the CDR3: TGTGCCAGCAGTGAAGCTGTCCACGGCTATGGCTACACCTTC.

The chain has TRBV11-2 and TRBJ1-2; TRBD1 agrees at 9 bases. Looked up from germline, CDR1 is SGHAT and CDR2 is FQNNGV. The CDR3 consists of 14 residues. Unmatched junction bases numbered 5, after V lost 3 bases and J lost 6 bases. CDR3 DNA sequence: TGTGCCAGCAGCTTTCGACAGGGGGAAGATGGCTACACCTTC. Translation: CASSFRQGEDGYTF.

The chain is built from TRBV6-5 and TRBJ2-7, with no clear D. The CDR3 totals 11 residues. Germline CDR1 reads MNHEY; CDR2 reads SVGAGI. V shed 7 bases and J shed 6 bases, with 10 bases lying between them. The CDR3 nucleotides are TGTGCCAGCAAGCAGGAGACCGAGCAGTACTTC. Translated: CASKQETEQYF.

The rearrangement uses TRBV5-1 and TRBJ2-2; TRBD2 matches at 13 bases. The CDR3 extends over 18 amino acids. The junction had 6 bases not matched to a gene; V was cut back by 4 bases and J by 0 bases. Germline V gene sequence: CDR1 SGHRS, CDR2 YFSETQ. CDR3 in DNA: TGCGCCAGCAGCCTAAGGACTAGCGGGGGCTCGAACACCGGGGAGCTGTTTTTT. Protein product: CASSLRTSGGSNTGELFF.

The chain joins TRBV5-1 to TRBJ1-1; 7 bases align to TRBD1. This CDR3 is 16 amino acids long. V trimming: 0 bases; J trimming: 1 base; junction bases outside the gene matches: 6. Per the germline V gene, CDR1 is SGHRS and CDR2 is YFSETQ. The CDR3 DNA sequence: TGCGCCAGCAGCTTGGAATACCCAGGGGGGAACACTGAAGCTTTCTTT. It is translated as CASSLEYPGGNTEAFF.

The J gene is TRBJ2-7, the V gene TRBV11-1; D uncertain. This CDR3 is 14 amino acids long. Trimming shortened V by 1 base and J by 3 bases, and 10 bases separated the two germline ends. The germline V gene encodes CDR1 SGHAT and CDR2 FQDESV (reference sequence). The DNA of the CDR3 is TGTGCCAGCAGCTTAGAGATGGCCTTCTACGAGCAGTACTTC. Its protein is CASSLEMAFYEQYF.

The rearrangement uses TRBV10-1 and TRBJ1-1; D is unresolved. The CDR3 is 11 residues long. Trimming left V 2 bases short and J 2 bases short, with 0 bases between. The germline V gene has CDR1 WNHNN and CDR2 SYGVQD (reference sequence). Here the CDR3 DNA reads TGCGCCAGCAGTGAGAACACTGAAGCTTTCTTT. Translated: CASSENTEAFF.